This entry lists 8 T cell receptor beta chains sequenced from one sample in a study of OX40 agonist ivuxolimab in advanced cancers. Libraries were built with the immunoSEQ multiplex PCR assay. This immuneACCESS table, as held by TCRdb, lists in-frame sequences with V and J called but not all clones. Of the missing ones, under half trace to an unresolved V gene in checked studies; the others have no known cause. The sample includes 90,000 to 150,000 clones, with over 75% observed a single time. Around 0.55% of the sample is in the top ten clones. The sample in question was CD4+ or CD8+ T cells sorted from blood, obtained in a trial of the OX40 agonist ivuxolimab. Receptor source: an adult with an advanced solid tumor such as melanoma, head and neck, liver or kidney cancer.

This clone was seen only once. V and J are TRBV6-5 and TRBJ1-4; no clear D. Germline CDR1 MNHEY, CDR2 SVGAGI. V lost 2 bases, J lost 7 bases, and 11 bases lay in between. The CDR3 runs to 14 residues. The CDR3 is CASSYTLTSEKLFF. For the CDR3, the DNA is TGTGCCAGCAGTTACACCCTGACAAGTGAAAAACTGTTTTTT.

The chain joins TRBV5-4 to TRBJ2-5; tentatively, D is TRBD1 (5 bases). Trimming shortened V by 4 bases and J by 2 bases, and 15 bases separated the two germline ends. Per the germline V gene, CDR1 is SGHNT and CDR2 is YYREEE (reference sequence). The CDR3 sequence is 15 residues long. CDR3 DNA sequence: TGTGCCAGCAGCAGGGGATTAGCCAGACAAGAGACCCAGTACTTC. It translates to CASSRGLARQETQYF.

The chain employs TRBV19 and TRBJ2-7, with 11 bases that match TRBD2. Germline lookup yields CDR1 LNHDA and CDR2 SQIVND (reference sequence). The junction had 9 bases not matched to a gene; V was cut back by 5 bases and J by 0 bases. CDR3 length: 17 residues. The CDR3 spells CASSLQRGLADSYEQYF. For the CDR3, the DNA is TGTGCCAGTAGTCTCCAAAGGGGACTAGCGGACTCCTACGAGCAGTACTTC.

This clone was observed once. The V and J genes are TRBV6-5 and TRBJ1-5; D not certain. V dropped 0 bases and J dropped 3 bases, with 9 bases sitting between them. Germline CDR1 is MNHEY and CDR2 is SVGAGI. CDR3 size: 15 residues. CDR3 sequence (DNA): TGTGCCAGCAGTTACTCGAGCAGGAACAATCAGCCCCAGCATTTT. Protein product: CASSYSSRNNQPQHF.

J is TRBJ2-5 and V is TRBV14; a weak D match, TRBD2 (6 bases). This CDR3 comprises 16 residues. Germline V gene data show CDR1 as SGHDN and CDR2 as FVKESK. V was pared by 0 bases and J by 2 bases, with 13 bases between. DNA for the CDR3: TGTGCCAGCAGCCAAGAAGTGCGGGATCAACAAGAGACCCAGTACTTC. Translated: CASSQEVRDQQETQYF.

The chain links TRBV28 to TRBJ1-2, with D hard to call. The CDR3 covers 14 residues. Trimming shortened V by 3 bases and J by 0 bases, and 8 bases separated the two germline ends. CDR1 and CDR2 (germline): MDHEN, SYDVKM. CDR3 sequence (DNA): TGTGCCAGCAGTTTGGGGTCTGCTAACTATGGCTACACCTTC. It translates to CASSLGSANYGYTF.

The V and J genes are TRBV7-9 and TRBJ2-3; tentatively, D is TRBD1 or TRBD2 (5 bases each). V shed 7 bases and J shed 3 bases, with 17 bases lying between them. This CDR3 spans 15 amino acids. Germline V CDR1 and CDR2: SEHNR, FQNEAQ (reference sequence). The CDR3 bases are TGTGCCAGCATCTCAGATCGGGGCCGGACAGATACGCAGTATTTT. Protein sequence: CASISDRGRTDTQYF.

This chain joins TRBV28 and TRBJ2-7; TRBD1 aligns across 7 bases. Per germline, CDR1 MDHEN and CDR2 SYDVKM. The CDR3 runs to 15 residues. The ends lost 6 bases at V and 2 bases at J; junction bases unmatched: 10. CDR3 sequence: CASSLGDRRTYEQYF. The CDR3 DNA follows: TGTGCCAGCAGCCTCGGGGACAGACGTACCTACGAGCAGTACTTC.